This T cell receptor (beta chain) emerged from a study of cytomegalovirus exposure and HLA in healthy donors. Study-wide results and limits: For most TCR beta V segments, an earlier analysis put the productive rate at about 90% or about 30% of the time.

To note about this clone: Antigen unknown.

This CDR3 spans 15 amino acids. Germline V gene data show CDR1 as ENHRY and CDR2 as SYGVKD. The PCR contained 60 Vbeta and 13 Jbeta primers. Measured with immunoSEQ multiplex PCR; TCRdb has only the in-frame clones, and not every one. The sample shows some 150,000 clones, roughly 77% of them seen only once. The clonotype originates from a human donor in good health. Sequenced: PBMCs. This chain connects TRBV10-3 to TRBJ2-5, with D possibly being TRBD2 (5 bases). TRBJ2-7 matches the DNA end more closely, so the J call is doubtful. CDR3 sequence: CAISGRDGSSYEQYF. The CDR3 nucleotides are TGTGCCATCAGTGGAAGAGATGGGAGCTCCTACGAGCAGTACTTC.